A single sample is the source of the 22 T cell receptor beta chains below, sequenced in a study of shared clonotypes between healthy human individuals. This table comes from immunoSEQ multiplex PCR, and its TCRdb copy is limited to in-frame clones, with some not included. Of approximately 500,000 clones in the sample, 75% to 80% were seen once. The sample taken for sequencing was PBMCs. The receptor source for this set is a woman aged 40 to 49 in good health. Some clones in this sample may be carry-over from other donors' samples.

DNA for the CDR3: TGTGCCAGCAGCAAAGAGGCCAGGGGAACCTACGAGCAGTACTTC. It specifies CASSKEARGTYEQYF. This sequence joins TRBV21-1 and TRBJ2-7; the table assigns TRBD1, which was not confirmed against the DNA. TRBV21-1 is a pseudogene. The CDR3 sequence is 15 residues long.

This clone was seen a single time. The identical CDR3 is also encoded by other nucleotide sequences in the sample. The V gene is TRBV5-1, the J gene TRBJ1-2; unclear D gene. This CDR3 has 12 amino acids. CDR1 is SGHRS and CDR2 is YFSETQ in the germline V gene. The V gene lost 4 bases and the J gene lost 4 bases, with 8 bases spanning the gap. CDR3 nucleotides: TGCGCCAGCAGCCTGGGTGCCTATGGCTACACCTTC. Protein sequence: CASSLGAYGYTF.

The gene calls are TRBV4-1 and TRBJ2-3; 8 bases fit TRBD2. The CDR3 is 13 amino acids. The trim removed 7 bases at V and 8 bases at J, leaving 8 bases unmatched. Germline lookup yields CDR1 MGHRA and CDR2 YSYEKL. The CDR3 bases are TGCGCCAGCAAAGCGGGAGCAATCGGTACGCAGTATTTT. Amino acid sequence: CASKAGAIGTQYF.

The V gene is TRBV7-3, the J gene TRBJ2-2; D may correspond to TRBD1 or TRBD2 (5 bases each). Looked up from germline, CDR1 is SGHTA and CDR2 is FQGTGA. The length of the CDR3 is 15 residues. The V gene lost 5 bases and the J gene lost 8 bases, with 18 bases spanning the gap. The CDR3 sequence: CASSPLGRGSGELFF. CDR3 nucleotide sequence: TGTGCCAGCAGCCCCCTGGGACGGGGATCTGGGGAGCTGTTTTTT.

The chain links TRBV19 to TRBJ2-1, with D tentatively TRBD1 (6 bases). The germline V gene has CDR1 LNHDA and CDR2 SQIVND (reference sequence). Trimming left V 7 bases short and J 7 bases short, with 8 bases between. This CDR3 is 11 amino acids long. The CDR3 DNA is TGTGCCAGTAAGGGGGTGAATGAGCAGTTCTTC. This gives the protein CASKGVNEQFF.

This clone was observed a handful of times. The genes are TRBV7-2 and TRBJ1-1; D is unresolved. The CDR3 is 16 residues long. Germline V gives CDR1 SGHTA, CDR2 FQGNSA. Trimming pared 4 bases from V and 3 bases from J, leaving 18 bases between. CDR3 sequence: CASSSPEWIRDTEAFF. The CDR3 DNA sequence: TGTGCCAGCAGCTCCCCTGAGTGGATTCGGGACACTGAAGCTTTCTTT.

In this sample, this clone turned up a few times. This sequence joins TRBV5-1 and TRBJ2-2; 9 bases agree with TRBD1. The V segment lost 6 bases and the J segment 6 bases; nucleotides outside the gene matches: 6. This CDR3 region has 14 residues. CDR1 SGHRS and CDR2 YFSETQ come from the germline V gene. The CDR3 region is CASTSTGGAGELFF. The CDR3 DNA follows: TGCGCCAGCACCTCGACAGGGGGGGCCGGGGAGCTGTTTTTT.

V and J are TRBV5-6 and TRBJ2-3, with 8 nucleotides matching TRBD2. V lost 3 bases, J lost 10 bases, and 13 bases stayed unmatched. CDR1 and CDR2 from the germline V gene are SGHDT and YYEEEE. The CDR3 runs to 15 residues. The CDR3 loop reads CASSWDIPGLGAQYF. CDR3 bases: TGTGCCAGCAGCTGGGATATACCGGGACTAGGTGCGCAGTATTTT.

This chain uses TRBV6-1 with TRBJ2-1; 9 bases are a match to TRBD1. The junction had 4 bases not matched to a gene; V was cut back by 6 bases and J by 7 bases. Germline V gene data show CDR1 as MNHNS and CDR2 as SASEGT. This CDR3 has 13 amino acids. CDR3 sequence reads: CASRQGAINEQFF. The CDR3 DNA sequence: TGTGCCAGCAGACAGGGGGCAATAAATGAGCAGTTCTTC.

The table lists this clone with a count of one. The V call is TRBV23-1, the J call TRBJ1-5; possibly TRBD1 for D (5 bases). TRBV23-1 carries the ORF label, with uncertain function. This CDR3 spans 14 amino acids. The ends were cut back, 3 bases at V and 2 bases at J, with 8 bases in the middle. The CDR3 nucleotides are TGCGCCAGCAGTCATCCGGGGGGCAATCAGCCCCAGCATTTT. Translated, it gives CASSHPGGNQPQHF.

V usage is TRBV15 and J usage is TRBJ2-3, with no clear D. The CDR3 is made up of 14 amino acids. Trimming stripped 1 base from V and 2 bases from J, with 7 bases between. The germline V gene has CDR1 LNHNV and CDR2 YYDKDF (reference sequence). DNA of the CDR3: TGTGCCACCAGCAGAGGGTCCTACACAGATACGCAGTATTTT. It encodes CATSRGSYTDTQYF. The whole variable domain, remainder taken from reference TRBV15 and TRBJ2-3, is DAMVIQNPRYQVTQFGKPVTLSCSQTLNHNVMYWYQQKSSQAPKLLFHYYDKDFNNEADTPDNFQSRRPNTSFCFLDIRSPGLGDTAMYLCATSRGSYTDTQYFGPGTRLTVL.

The V call is TRBV5-4, the J call TRBJ2-2, with 8 bases aligning to TRBD1. The CDR3 sequence is 19 residues long. With 6 bases clipped from V and 0 bases from J, the junction kept 16 bases outside the gene matches. CDR1 is SGHNT and CDR2 is YYREEE in the germline V gene (reference sequence). The CDR3 bases are TGTGCCAGCACCGCGCTCCCGGGACAGGCTACGTCGAACACCGGGGAGCTGTTTTTT. Translation gives CASTALPGQATSNTGELFF.

J is TRBJ1-1 and V is TRBV25-1; D is undetermined. Germline V gives CDR1 MGHDK, CDR2 SYGVNS. With 1 base removed from V and 0 bases from J, the gap between germline ends came to 6 bases. This CDR3 contains 14 residues. The CDR3 DNA reads TGTGCCAGCAGTGAATTTTGGGTGAACACTGAAGCTTTCTTT. This encodes CASSEFWVNTEAFF.

V gene TRBV27 combines with J gene TRBJ1-5, with D possibly being TRBD1 (5 bases). V dropped 3 bases and J dropped 7 bases, with 16 bases sitting between them. Germline CDR1 is MNHEY and CDR2 is SMNVEV (reference sequence). The CDR3 runs 15 residues. CDR3 protein: CASSFLGGREQPQHF. CDR3 nucleotide sequence: TGTGCCAGCAGTTTCCTCGGGGGGAGAGAACAGCCCCAGCATTTT.

The chain has TRBV7-2 and TRBJ2-7, with D unresolved. Trimming shortened V by 3 bases and J by 7 bases, and 13 bases separated the two germline ends. Germline CDR1 SGHTA, CDR2 FQGNSA. The CDR3 consists of 13 residues. CDR3 in DNA: TGTGCCAGCAGCTTTAGGGCCGCTGGGGAGCAGTACTTC. Its protein product is CASSFRAAGEQYF.

V and J are TRBV7-9 and TRBJ2-3; D uncertain. The CDR3 is 11 residues long. Trimming shortened V by 3 bases and J by 5 bases, and 3 bases separated the two germline ends. CDR1 and CDR2 (germline): SEHNR, FQNEAQ (reference sequence). The CDR3 nucleotides read TGTGCCAGCAGCTTGCAAGATACGCAGTATTTT. Translation: CASSLQDTQYF.

The table lists this clone with a few counts. The chain employs TRBV10-3 and TRBJ1-2, with 8 bases fitting TRBD1. The ends lost 0 bases at V and 8 bases at J; junction bases unmatched: 5. The CDR3 is made up of 14 amino acids. CDR1 and CDR2 (germline): ENHRY, SYGVKD. The CDR3 DNA reads TGTGCCATCAGTGAGTCGCAGGGGGCTGGAGGCTACACCTTC. Amino acids: CAISESQGAGGYTF.

Regarding this clone: A much more abundant neighbour one base away suggests this may be a read error. Distinct nucleotide sequences in the sample also encode this CDR3. The chain has TRBV4-2 and TRBJ2-7; the match to TRBD2 covers 13 bases. The CDR3 extends over 16 amino acids. V lost 4 bases and J lost 0; bases outside the gene matches: 3. Germline V gene lookup returns CDR1 LGHNA and CDR2 YNFKEQ. CDR3 region: CASSPGTSGDSYEQYF. The CDR3 coding sequence is TGTGCCAGCAGCCCCGGGACTAGCGGGGACTCCTACGAGCAGTACTTC.

The V call is TRBV30, the J call TRBJ1-2, with 7 bases identical to TRBD1. V trimming: 8 bases; J trimming: 4 bases; junction bases outside the gene matches: 4. Germline assignment: CDR1 GTSNPN and CDR2 SVGIG (reference sequence). This CDR3 has 11 amino acids. CDR3 protein: CAATGFYGYTF. CDR3 coding DNA: TGTGCCGCGACAGGGTTCTATGGCTACACCTTC.

V is TRBV28 and J is TRBJ1-6, with D unclear. The CDR3 consists of 16 residues. V lost 7 bases and J lost 4, with 17 bases in between. The germline gives CDR1 MDHEN, CDR2 SYDVKM. In DNA, the CDR3 is TGTGCCAGCACCACCATCCCCCACCCGTATAATTCACCCCTCCACTTT. This codes for CASTTIPHPYNSPLHF.

J is TRBJ2-1 and V is TRBV5-1, with TRBD2 matching over 10 bases. Trimming cost V 4 bases and J 4 bases; bases outside gene matches: 8. Germline-derived CDR1 and CDR2 are SGHRS and YFSETQ. The length of the CDR3 is 16 residues. In nucleotides, the CDR3 is TGCGCCAGCAGCAGGGAAACTAGCGGGAAATACAATGAGCAGTTCTTC. Its protein product is CASSRETSGKYNEQFF.

The rearrangement uses TRBV5-1 and TRBJ2-2; TRBD1 might be the D (6 bases). V was shortened by 3 bases and J by 0 bases, with 12 bases between the two germline ends. CDR3 size: 16 residues. From germline, CDR1 is SGHRS and CDR2 YFSETQ. The CDR3 spells CASSWTARANTGELFF. As DNA, the CDR3 is TGCGCCAGCAGCTGGACAGCGCGCGCGAACACCGGGGAGCTGTTTTTT.